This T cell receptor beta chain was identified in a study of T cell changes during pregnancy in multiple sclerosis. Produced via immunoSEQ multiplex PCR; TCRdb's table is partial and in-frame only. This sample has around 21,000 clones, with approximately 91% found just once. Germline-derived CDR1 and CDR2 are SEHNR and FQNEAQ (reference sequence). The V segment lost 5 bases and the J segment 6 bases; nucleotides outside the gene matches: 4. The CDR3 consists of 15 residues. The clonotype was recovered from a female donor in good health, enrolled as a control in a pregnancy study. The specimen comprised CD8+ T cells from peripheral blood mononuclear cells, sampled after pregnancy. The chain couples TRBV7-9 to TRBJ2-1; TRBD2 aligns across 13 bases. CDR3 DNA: TGTGCCAGCAGCCTAGGACTAGCGGGAGTCAATGAGCAGTTCTTC. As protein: CASSLGLAGVNEQFF.